This is a list of T cell receptor beta chains from one sample in a study of blood T cell repertoires in COVID-19. The assay was immunoSEQ multiplex PCR, and TCRdb's table has in-frame clones only and misses some. The sample has more than 95,000 clones; over 75% are singletons. Sequences were obtained from peripheral blood. Receptors originate from a woman of 80 years or more with acute or convalescent COVID-19. Each CDR3 is given with its conserved first and last residue. The D gene is left open where the match is weak. Clone size is shown for a subset of rows, as once, few, many or a class of expanded clone.

d_call: -
j_call: TRBJ1-2
v_call: TRBV7-2
clone_size: -
cdr3_nt: TGTGCCAGCAGCCCCGGGGGGGAAGGCTACACCTTC
cdr3_aa: CASSPGGEGYTF

d_call: -
j_call: TRBJ2-1
v_call: TRBV7-9
clone_size: -
cdr3_nt: TGTGCCAGCGTCCGGGACTTCTACAATGAGCAGTTCTTC
cdr3_aa: CASVRDFYNEQFF

d_call: TRBD1
j_call: TRBJ2-1
v_call: TRBV9
clone_size: few
cdr3_nt: TGTGCCAGCAGCGTAGAGGTGACAGGGATCGATGAGCAGTTCTTC
cdr3_aa: CASSVEVTGIDEQFF

d_call: -
j_call: TRBJ1-1
v_call: TRBV7-8
clone_size: -
cdr3_nt: TGTGCCAGCAGCGTATCAGGAATAGGCACTGAAGCTTTCTTT
cdr3_aa: CASSVSGIGTEAFF

d_call: -
j_call: TRBJ2-1
v_call: TRBV5-1
clone_size: -
cdr3_nt: TGCGCCAGCAGCCTAGGACAGCCGATCGGTGAGCAGTTCTTC
cdr3_aa: CASSLGQPIGEQFF

d_call: TRBD1
j_call: TRBJ1-2
v_call: TRBV11-2
clone_size: -
cdr3_nt: TGTGCCAGCAGCGAAATTGGACAGGAGCCAAACTATGGCTACACCTTC
cdr3_aa: CASSEIGQEPNYGYTF

d_call: -
j_call: TRBJ1-1
v_call: TRBV6-6
clone_size: -
cdr3_nt: TGTGCCAGCAGTCCCGAGAGACGGGGGAGGGCCCAAGTGGGCACTGAAGCTTTCTTT
cdr3_aa: CASSPERRGRAQVGTEAFF

d_call: -
j_call: TRBJ2-2
v_call: TRBV2
clone_size: -
cdr3_nt: TGTGCCAGCAGTGGTATTCCAGCGGGCACCGGGGAGCTGTTTTTT
cdr3_aa: CASSGIPAGTGELFF

d_call: -
j_call: TRBJ2-2
v_call: TRBV27
clone_size: -
cdr3_nt: TGTGCCAGCAGTTTAGGGGAGAGCACCGGGGAGCTGTTTTTT
cdr3_aa: CASSLGESTGELFF

d_call: -
j_call: TRBJ2-3
v_call: TRBV6-2/TRBV6-3
clone_size: -
cdr3_nt: TGTGCCAGCAGCGGGCTGAAAGCGGAACCCACAGATACGCAGTATTTT
cdr3_aa: CASSGLKAEPTDTQYF

d_call: TRBD1
j_call: TRBJ1-2
v_call: TRBV6-5
clone_size: -
cdr3_nt: TGTGCCAGCAGTAGGGACAGGGAAGCTAACTATGGCTACACCTTC
cdr3_aa: CASSRDREANYGYTF

d_call: TRBD1
j_call: TRBJ1-2
v_call: TRBV4-1
clone_size: few
cdr3_nt: TGCGCCAGCAGCCTTAGCCGGGACAGGGACAACTATGGCTACACCTTC
cdr3_aa: CASSLSRDRDNYGYTF

d_call: -
j_call: TRBJ1-6
v_call: TRBV5-1
clone_size: -
cdr3_nt: TGCGCCAGCAGCTTGGCCATTCAAGGGGAGGGCGGTTCACCCCTCCACTTT
cdr3_aa: CASSLAIQGEGGSPLHF

d_call: -
j_call: TRBJ1-3
v_call: TRBV6-6
clone_size: -
cdr3_nt: TGTGCCAGCAGTCACAGGGCAGGCTCTGGAAACACCATATATTTT
cdr3_aa: CASSHRAGSGNTIYF

d_call: -
j_call: TRBJ2-7
v_call: TRBV11-1
clone_size: -
cdr3_nt: TGTGCCAGCAGCTCAACCTACGAGCAGTACTTC
cdr3_aa: CASSSTYEQYF

d_call: -
j_call: TRBJ1-6
v_call: TRBV10-3
clone_size: -
cdr3_nt: TGTGCCATCAGTGAGTCCACATCCTATAATTCACCCCTCCACTTT
cdr3_aa: CAISESTSYNSPLHF

d_call: TRBD1
j_call: TRBJ1-2
v_call: TRBV7-2
clone_size: -
cdr3_nt: TGTGCCAGCAGCCCAGGACAGGGACACTATGGCTACACCTTC
cdr3_aa: CASSPGQGHYGYTF

d_call: -
j_call: TRBJ1-5
v_call: TRBV6-5
clone_size: -
cdr3_nt: TGTGCCAGCAGTTACTCGTCTAATCAGCCCCAGCATTTT
cdr3_aa: CASSYSSNQPQHF

d_call: TRBD2
j_call: TRBJ2-2
v_call: TRBV4-2
clone_size: -
cdr3_nt: TGTGCCAGCAGCCAAGAGGCTAGCGGGGGGGCCGGGGAGCTGTTTTTT
cdr3_aa: CASSQEASGGAGELFF

d_call: -
j_call: TRBJ1-3
v_call: TRBV18
clone_size: -
cdr3_nt: TGTGCCAGCTCAGCAGGCCCTTCCGCCGGAAACACCATATATTTT
cdr3_aa: CASSAGPSAGNTIYF

d_call: -
j_call: TRBJ1-1
v_call: TRBV18
clone_size: -
cdr3_nt: TGTGCCAGCTCACCATTAAGACAGTTGAACACTGAAGCTTTCTTT
cdr3_aa: CASSPLRQLNTEAFF

d_call: -
j_call: TRBJ2-5
v_call: TRBV6-5
clone_size: -
cdr3_nt: TGTGCCAGCAGGCGGGAGACCCAGTACTTC
cdr3_aa: CASRRETQYF